The 6 T cell receptor beta chains below all came from one sample that was sequenced in a study of shared clonotypes between healthy human individuals. Assay: immunoSEQ multiplex PCR; the TCRdb copy retains only in-frame clones and omits some. The sample records over 950,000 clones, approximately 80% being singletons. Source material: memory CD4+ T cells from PBMCs. Stated subset: CD45RA-negative fraction. The source of these receptors is a man aged 18 to 29 in good health. Some clones in this sample may be carry-over from other donors' samples.

This CDR3 reads CASSTWTALNTEAFF. CDR3 sequence (DNA): TGTGCCAGTAGTACGTGGACAGCGTTGAACACTGAAGCTTTCTTT. V is TRBV19 and J is TRBJ1-1; a weak D match, TRBD1 (6 bases). Germline CDR1 and CDR2: LNHDA and SQIVND (reference sequence). V lost 4 bases and J lost 0, with 12 bases in between. This CDR3 contains 15 residues.

A note on this clone: Other nucleotide sequences in the sample specify the same CDR3. The J gene is TRBJ2-3, the V gene TRBV2; D is uncertain. Trimming removed 3 bases at V and 1 base at J, with 2 bases between. This CDR3 contains 12 residues. Germline V gene data show CDR1 as SNHLY and CDR2 as FYNNEI. As DNA, the CDR3 is TGTGCCAGCAGTGAGGGCACAGATACGCAGTATTTT. Protein: CASSEGTDTQYF.

V and J are TRBV5-1 and TRBJ2-3, with 10 bases lining up with TRBD2. V trimming: 4 bases; J trimming: 0 bases; junction bases outside the gene matches: 5. The germline CDR1 and CDR2 sequences are SGHRS and YFSETQ. This CDR3 is built from 16 residues. CDR3 sequence: CASSKGLARSTDTQYF. In DNA form, the CDR3 reads TGCGCCAGCAGCAAGGGACTAGCGCGGAGCACAGATACGCAGTATTTT.

CDR3 bases: TGTGCCAGCCAGAGGCGACAGGGGGTAGTGACCGGGGAGCTGTTTTTT. This sequence encodes CASQRRQGVVTGELFF. This chain connects TRBV2 to TRBJ2-2; 9 bases map to TRBD1. The CDR3 extends over 16 amino acids. Germline CDR1 reads SNHLY; CDR2 reads FYNNEI. V lost 8 bases to trimming and J lost 5 bases; unmatched junction nucleotides: 12.

This clone was seen a few times. Other DNA variants within this sample encode the same CDR3. The rearrangement links TRBV7-9 to TRBJ1-1; D is ambiguous. The CDR3 is 13 residues long. Germline CDR1 SEHNR, CDR2 FQNEAQ (reference sequence). The V and J ends lost 5 bases and 1 base respectively, with 8 bases between them. CDR3 DNA sequence: TGTGCCAGCAGCGCCTTCCCGAACACTGAAGCTTTCTTT. Its translation: CASSAFPNTEAFF.

The chain has TRBV6-6 and TRBJ1-1, with TRBD1 matching 8 bases. Losses at the gene ends were 5 bases for V and 11 bases for J; bases not matched to a gene: 7. This CDR3 is built from 12 residues. Germline values: CDR1 MNHNY, CDR2 SVGAGI (reference sequence). CDR3 amino acids: CASSLRQGTAFF. The CDR3 DNA reads as TGTGCCAGCAGTCTACGACAGGGGACGGCTTTCTTT.